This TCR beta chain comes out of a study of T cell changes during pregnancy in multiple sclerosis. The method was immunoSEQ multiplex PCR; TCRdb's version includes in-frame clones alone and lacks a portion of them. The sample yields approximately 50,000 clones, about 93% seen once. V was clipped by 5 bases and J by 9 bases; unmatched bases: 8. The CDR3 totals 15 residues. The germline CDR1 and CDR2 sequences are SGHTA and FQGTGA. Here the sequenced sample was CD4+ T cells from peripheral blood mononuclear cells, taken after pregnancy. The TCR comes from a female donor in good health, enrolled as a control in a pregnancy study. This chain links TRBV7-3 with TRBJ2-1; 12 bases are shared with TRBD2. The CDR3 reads CASSLAGGQFFEQFF. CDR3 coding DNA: TGTGCCAGCAGCCTAGCGGGGGGGCAATTCTTTGAGCAGTTCTTC.